In this sample, the clone carrying this T cell receptor (beta chain) turned up many times. Its antigen remains unidentified. The sample comes from a study of T cells after yellow fever vaccination. Study findings and constraints: The appearance of a small share of clonotypes in both CD4 and CD8 compartments was observed. The secondary T-cell response peaked on day 5, not day 15, but was weaker. After the booster, 96% of CD4 and 75% to 90% of CD8 primary-response clones were re-detected.

V lost 6 bases, J lost 1 base, and 2 bases stayed unmatched. The V gene's germline CDR1 is WNHNN and CDR2 SYGVQD (reference sequence). The CDR3 is 14 residues long. The TCR cDNA carried a universal primer site and UMIs from 5'RACE template switching. One entry per CDR3 protein results from TCRdb running MiXCR on the 5' RACE reads. The sample has about 340,000 distinct CDR3 sequences, about 4% seen once. The clonotype originates from a man aged 18 to 30 who received the YFV17D yellow fever vaccine. J is TRBJ2-2 and V is TRBV10-1; 7 positions match TRBD1. The sequencing here drew on PBMCs, taken 5 days after the yellow fever booster vaccination. The CDR3 DNA reads TGCGCCAGCAGGGGACAGTGGAACACCGGGGAGCTGTTTTTT. Its translation: CASRGQWNTGELFF.